Below, 3 T cell receptor beta chains from the same sample are listed, as sequenced in a study of cytomegalovirus exposure and HLA in healthy donors. PCR was performed using 60 Vbeta and 13 Jbeta primers. Only in-frame clones appear in the TCRdb table, and some are missing; sequencing was by immunoSEQ multiplex PCR. In the table there are some 140,000 clones, approximately 85% of which are singletons. Source material: PBMCs. The receptors here all came from a woman aged 30 to 39 in good health and CMV-seropositive.

This chain uses TRBV6-1 with TRBJ2-5, with D unresolved. The CDR3 covers 13 residues. V was trimmed by 7 bases and J by 5 bases, leaving 14 bases between them. Germline lookup yields CDR1 MNHNS and CDR2 SASEGT. CDR3 protein: CASISAQWETQYF. Here the CDR3 DNA reads TGTGCCAGCATCTCCGCCCAGTGGGAGACCCAGTACTTC.

The chain recombines TRBV4-1 with TRBJ2-2; the D gene is possibly TRBD2 (6 bases). The V and J ends lost 5 bases and 6 bases respectively, with 16 bases between them. The CDR3 is 15 residues long. Germline CDR1 MGHRA, CDR2 YSYEKL. CDR3 protein: CASSERGGGAGELFF. The CDR3 coding sequence is TGCGCCAGCAGCGAAAGGGGTGGAGGGGCCGGGGAGCTGTTTTTT.

This clone showed up just a few times. The chain couples TRBV5-1 to TRBJ1-2, with 10 bases identical to TRBD1. The CDR3 is made up of 16 amino acids. CDR1 and CDR2 from the germline V gene are SGHRS and YFSETQ. V lost 7 bases, J lost 8 bases, and 17 bases stayed unmatched. CDR3 sequence (DNA): TGCGCCAGCTCCCCTAATCCGGGACAGGGGTCTCACGGCTACACCTTC. As protein: CASSPNPGQGSHGYTF.